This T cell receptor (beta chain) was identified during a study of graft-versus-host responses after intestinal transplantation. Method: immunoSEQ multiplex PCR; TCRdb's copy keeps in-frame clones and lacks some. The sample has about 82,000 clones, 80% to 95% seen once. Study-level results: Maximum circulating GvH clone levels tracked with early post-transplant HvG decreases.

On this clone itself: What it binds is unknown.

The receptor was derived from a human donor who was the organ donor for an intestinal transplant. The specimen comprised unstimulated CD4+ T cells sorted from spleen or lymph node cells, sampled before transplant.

CDR3 DNA sequence: TGTGCCAGCAGCCGAGGACAGGGAAATCCCTACGAGCAGTACTTC. Translated, it gives CASSRGQGNPYEQYF. V usage is TRBV5-8 and J usage is TRBJ2-7; 8 positions match TRBD1. Germline V gene data show CDR1 as SGHTS and CDR2 as YDEGEE. The trim removed 4 bases at V and 2 bases at J, leaving 8 bases unmatched. The CDR3 consists of 15 residues.